This TCR beta chain was sequenced during a study of CD8 T cells in ankylosing spondylitis. Study-wide findings and caveats: Within ankylosing spondylitis blood, a TCR beta motif made up of eight or nine highly homologous variants appeared to be characteristic. CD8+ cells made up the disease-linked clones, which were relatively rare in peripheral blood. Within matched ankylosing spondylitis synovial fluid, disease-linked clones were reportedly significantly enriched.

Quantitative barcoded 5'-RACE was used to prepare TCR beta libraries. TCRdb fed the 5' RACE reads into MiXCR, producing one record per CDR3 protein. The data contain around 490,000 distinct CDR3 sequences, under 5.5% of them singletons. Per the germline V gene, CDR1 is MNHEY and CDR2 is SVGAGI. CDR3 size: 17 residues. V shed 3 bases and J 4 bases; nucleotides not matched to a gene: 8. This clonotype showed up many times. What it recognizes is unknown. Sequencing input: blood, either unsorted or a sorted T cell fraction (not recorded which). This TCR was sampled from a male donor with ankylosing spondylitis. This rearrangement joins TRBV6-5 to TRBJ2-1; 11 positions match TRBD2. Here the CDR3 reads CASSYPLAGGTYNEQFF. For the CDR3, the DNA is TGTGCCAGCAGTTATCCCCTAGCGGGGGGAACTTACAATGAGCAGTTCTTC.